A selection of T cell receptor beta chains follows, all from one sample in a study of T cell responses to AZD1222 COVID-19 vaccine. Clones were sequenced by immunoSEQ multiplex PCR, and TCRdb holds only the in-frame ones, with some missing. The sample lists 70,000 to 90,000 clones, 87% occurring once. The input for sequencing was peripheral blood, taken 28 days after the second AZD1222 dose. These TCRs come from an adult who received the AZD1222 COVID-19 vaccine. CDR3s include the opening cysteine and the closing phenylalanine or tryptophan. Each record gives: clone size, V gene, J gene, D gene, CDR3 protein, CDR3 DNA. A D gene is named only where the DNA matches it firmly. Expanded clones get a size class; other rows say once, few or many, or leave the size out.

>-|TRBV30|TRBJ1-4|TRBD1
CAWVTGGRGKLFF
TGTGCCTGGGTGACAGGGGGCCGAGGGAAACTGTTTTTT
>-|TRBV9|TRBJ1-1|TRBD1
CASSFQGATEAFF
TGTGCCAGCAGCTTTCAGGGGGCCACTGAAGCTTTCTTT
>-|TRBV7-9|TRBJ1-2|-
CASSLVRAQSANYGYTF
TGTGCCAGCAGCTTAGTTCGGGCCCAATCGGCTAACTATGGCTACACCTTC
>-|TRBV5-1|TRBJ2-3|TRBD2
CASKTSGRTDTQYF
TGCGCCAGTAAAACTAGCGGGCGCACAGATACGCAGTATTTT
>-|TRBV2|TRBJ2-5|TRBD2
CASSVASGGKTQYF
TGTGCCAGCAGTGTGGCTAGCGGGGGTAAGACCCAGTACTTC
>-|TRBV7-2|TRBJ2-5|-
CASSFQGQETQYF
TGTGCCAGCAGCTTCCAGGGCCAAGAGACCCAGTACTTC
>-|TRBV27|TRBJ1-2|-
CASSLLGSGGSWNYGYTF
TGTGCCAGCAGTTTATTGGGTTCTGGAGGCAGCTGGAACTATGGCTACACCTTC
>-|TRBV7-2|TRBJ2-2|-
CASQADANTGELFF
TGTGCCAGCCAGGCAGACGCGAACACCGGGGAGCTGTTTTTT
>-|TRBV27|TRBJ1-6|-
CASPRDNNSPLHF
TGTGCCAGTCCCCGGGACAACAATTCACCCCTCCACTTT
>once|TRBV30|TRBJ1-1|-
CAWTGLVAEAFF
TGTGCCTGGACCGGGCTGGTAGCTGAAGCTTTCTTT
>once|TRBV10-3|TRBJ2-5|TRBD1
CAISHGQAQETQYF
TGTGCCATCAGCCATGGACAGGCCCAAGAGACCCAGTACTTC
>-|TRBV28|TRBJ2-1|-
CASSTPVRNEQFF
TGTGCCAGCAGTACCCCCGTGAGGAATGAGCAGTTCTTC
>-|TRBV28|TRBJ2-5|TRBD2
CASSKQSGGLQETQYF
TGTGCCAGCAGTAAACAGAGCGGGGGCCTTCAAGAGACCCAGTACTTC
>-|TRBV19|TRBJ1-4|-
CASSMGQNEKLFF
TGTGCCAGTAGTATGGGGCAGAATGAAAAACTGTTTTTT
>once|TRBV18|TRBJ2-4|TRBD1
CASSPGQGGTDIQYF
TGTGCCAGCTCACCCGGACAGGGCGGAACGGACATTCAGTACTTC
>-|TRBV4-1|TRBJ2-1|-
CASSQVTDNEQFF
TGCGCCAGCAGCCAAGTAACGGACAATGAGCAGTTCTTC
>-|TRBV27|TRBJ2-5|TRBD1
CASSSLPGGQETQYF
TGTGCCAGCAGTTCCCTACCAGGGGGACAAGAGACCCAGTACTTC
>-|TRBV3-1/TRBV3-2|TRBJ2-7|-
CATGTRYEQYF
TGTGCCACCGGGACCCGCTACGAGCAGTACTTC
>-|TRBV15|TRBJ2-7|TRBD1
CATSRYGTGGYYEQYF
TGTGCCACCAGCAGATACGGGACAGGGGGCTATTACGAGCAGTACTTC
>-|TRBV6-5|TRBJ2-4|-
CASLGQNIQYF
TGTGCCAGCTTGGGTCAAAACATTCAGTACTTC
>once|TRBV3-1/TRBV3-2|TRBJ1-5|-
CASSQSPTAVNQPQHF
TGTGCCAGCAGCCAATCGCCGACAGCTGTTAATCAGCCCCAGCATTTT
>once|TRBV9|TRBJ2-1|TRBD1
CASSPRQGEGIEQFF
TGTGCCAGCAGCCCCCGACAGGGGGAGGGCATTGAGCAGTTCTTC
>-|TRBV12-3/TRBV12-4|TRBJ2-5|-
CASSFSETQYF
TGTGCCAGCAGTTTCTCGGAGACCCAGTACTTC
>few|TRBV7-2|TRBJ1-3|-
CASSFAPSGNTIYF
TGTGCCAGCAGCTTCGCCCCCTCTGGAAACACCATATATTTT
>few|TRBV3-1/TRBV3-2|TRBJ1-5|-
CASSQDLGVDQPQHF
TGTGCCAGCAGCCAAGATCTGGGCGTAGATCAGCCCCAGCATTTT
>once|TRBV10-2|TRBJ2-7|-
CASKKSYEQYF
TGCGCCAGCAAGAAATCCTACGAGCAGTACTTC
>few|TRBV6-6|TRBJ1-1|TRBD1
CASSLTGIEAFF
TGTGCCAGCAGCTTGACAGGGATTGAAGCTTTCTTT
>-|TRBV7-9|TRBJ1-2|-
CASSSDHPNTF
TGTGCCAGCAGCTCGGACCACCCAAATACCTTC
>-|TRBV27|TRBJ2-7|-
CASSPWPGSNFEQYF
TGTGCCAGCAGCCCCTGGCCGGGGAGCAATTTCGAGCAGTACTTC